The clone carrying this T cell receptor beta chain was counted a single time. This sample was taken from a study of control samples from healthy donors and cancer patients. V was pared by 2 bases and J by 1 base, with 11 bases between. The CDR3 sequence is 15 residues long. The germline V gene has CDR1 GTSNPN and CDR2 SVGIG (reference sequence). Profiling relied on immunoSEQ multiplex PCR, and the TCRdb table lists in-frame clones only, not all of them. The profile shows some 120,000 clones, approximately 95% of them singletons. The sequence was collected from a man aged 30-40 years in good health. The specimen sequenced was blood. The V gene is TRBV30, the J gene TRBJ2-2; a weak D match, TRBD1 (6 bases). The DNA of the CDR3 is TGTGCCTGGAGTAGTTGGACAGTGAACACCGGGGAGCTGTTTTTT. Amino acid sequence: CAWSSWTVNTGELFF.